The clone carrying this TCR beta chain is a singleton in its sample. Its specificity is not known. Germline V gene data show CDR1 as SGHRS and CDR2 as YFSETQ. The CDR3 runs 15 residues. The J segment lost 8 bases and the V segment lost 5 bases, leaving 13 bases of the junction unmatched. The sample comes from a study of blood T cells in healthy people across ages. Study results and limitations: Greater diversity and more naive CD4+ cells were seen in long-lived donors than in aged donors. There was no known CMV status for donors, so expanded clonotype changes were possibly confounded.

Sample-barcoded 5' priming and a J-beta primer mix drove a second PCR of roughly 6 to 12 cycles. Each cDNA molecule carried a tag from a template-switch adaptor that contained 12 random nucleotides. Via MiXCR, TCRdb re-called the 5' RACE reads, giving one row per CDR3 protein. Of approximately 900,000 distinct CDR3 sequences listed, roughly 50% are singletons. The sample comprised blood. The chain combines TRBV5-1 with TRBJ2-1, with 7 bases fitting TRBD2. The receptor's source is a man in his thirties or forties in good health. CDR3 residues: CASSPIAGVWDEQFF. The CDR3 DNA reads TGCGCCAGCAGTCCGATAGCGGGTGTATGGGATGAGCAGTTCTTC.